The rows below give T cell receptor beta chains drawn from one sample of a study of beta chain features in type 1 diabetes. Data came from immunoSEQ multiplex PCR; TCRdb stores just in-frame clones and leaves some out. The table has 120,000 to 150,000 clones, approximately 13% seen once; the top ten hold about 1.3%. Sequenced: central memory CD4+ T cells from blood. These TCRs come from a man aged 18 to 30 with type 1 diabetes. CDR3s include the opening cysteine and the closing phenylalanine or tryptophan. D genes are given only for firm matches. Part of the rows lack a size; the others show once, few, many or a class for expanded clones.

clone_size	v_call	d_call	j_call	cdr3_aa	cdr3_nt
few	TRBV9	NA	TRBJ2-7	CASSVDSGQRGEQYF	TGTGCCAGCAGCGTCGACAGCGGGCAAAGGGGCGAGCAGTACTTC
NA	TRBV7-2	NA	TRBJ2-7	CASSRVYEQYF	TGTGCCAGCAGCCGGGTGTACGAGCAGTACTTC
few	TRBV6-5	TRBD1	TRBJ1-2	CASSRLQGARGYTF	TGTGCCAGCAGCCGACTACAGGGGGCGAGAGGCTACACCTTC
few	TRBV27	NA	TRBJ2-3	CASSLSKMTGGDTQYF	TGTGCCAGCAGTTTATCAAAAATGACAGGTGGGGATACGCAGTATTTT
few	TRBV11-2	NA	TRBJ2-5	CASSKSRETQYF	TGTGCCAGCAGCAAATCACGGGAGACCCAGTACTTC
few	TRBV30	NA	TRBJ1-4	CAWSTAGAPFNEKLFF	TGTGCCTGGTCTACAGCAGGGGCTCCGTTTAATGAAAAACTGTTTTTT
few	TRBV7-2	TRBD2	TRBJ2-3	CASSLEQRGRYTQYF	TGTGCCAGCAGCTTAGAACAGCGGGGGCGGTATACGCAGTATTTT
few	TRBV7-9	TRBD1	TRBJ1-4	CASSRLHGTGSEEKLFF	TGTGCCAGCAGCCGGTTACACGGGACAGGATCTGAGGAAAAACTGTTTTTT
few	TRBV7-9	NA	TRBJ2-6	CASSYRQGSGANVLTF	TGTGCCAGCAGCTACAGGCAGGGTTCAGGGGCCAACGTCCTGACTTTC
few	TRBV19	NA	TRBJ2-2	CASSIRTGELFF	TGTGCCAGTAGTATCCGGACCGGGGAGCTGTTTTTT
few	TRBV5-1	NA	TRBJ1-5	CASSLGQGGSPQHF	TGCGCCAGCAGCTTGGGGCAGGGTGGATCGCCCCAGCATTTT
NA	TRBV12-2	NA	TRBJ2-7	CASRFLPCEGGNEQYF	TGTGCAAGTCGCTTCCTCCCGTGCGAGGGTGGGAACGAGCAGTACTTC
NA	TRBV5-1	NA	TRBJ2-4	CASSLGWAENIQYF	TGCGCCAGCAGCTTGGGATGGGCCGAAAACATTCAGTACTTC
NA	TRBV27	NA	TRBJ1-1	CASSLQGLNTEAFF	TGTGCCAGCAGCCTACAGGGCCTTAACACTGAAGCTTTCTTT
NA	TRBV2	NA	TRBJ1-2	CASSKGLGGYTF	TGTGCCAGCAGTAAGGGTTTGGGTGGCTACACCTTC
NA	TRBV19	NA	TRBJ2-1	CASRSPSRFSSYNEQFF	TGTGCCAGTAGGAGTCCTAGCCGGTTCAGCTCCTACAATGAGCAGTTCTTC
NA	TRBV14	TRBD2	TRBJ2-1	CASSQGTRNNEQFF	TGTGCCAGCAGCCAAGGGACTAGGAACAATGAGCAGTTCTTC
few	TRBV7-6	NA	TRBJ2-3	CASSLEADTQYF	TGTGCCAGCAGCTTAGAAGCAGATACGCAGTATTTT
few	TRBV30	NA	TRBJ2-3	CAWSPSPWTQYF	TGTGCCTGGAGTCCCTCTCCCTGGACGCAGTATTTT
few	TRBV20-1	NA	TRBJ1-2	CSAKGTNGYTF	TGCAGTGCTAAAGGGACCAATGGCTACACCTTC
NA	TRBV27	NA	TRBJ2-3	CASSSPNQNTQYF	TGTGCCAGCAGCTCTCCTAACCAAAATACGCAGTATTTT
few	TRBV10-2	NA	TRBJ1-1	CASSRGTEAFF	TGCGCCAGCAGTAGAGGGACTGAAGCTTTCTTT
few	TRBV6-5	NA	TRBJ1-5	CASSYSINGNQPQHF	TGTGCCAGCAGTTACTCGATAAATGGAAATCAGCCCCAGCATTTT
NA	TRBV4-1	TRBD1	TRBJ2-7	CASSQGQGRSSYEQYF	TGCGCCAGCAGCCAAGGACAGGGGCGGAGCTCCTACGAGCAGTACTTC
few	TRBV30	NA	TRBJ1-6	CAWTLISGSPLHF	TGTGCCTGGACTCTCATTTCAGGCTCACCCCTCCACTTT
few	TRBV20-1	NA	TRBJ2-3	CSANARDTQYF	TGCAGTGCGAACGCTAGAGATACGCAGTATTTT
NA	TRBV18	NA	TRBJ2-3	CASSQTLSTADTQYF	TGTGCCAGCTCCCAAACTCTTTCGACCGCGGATACGCAGTATTTT
few	TRBV7-9	NA	TRBJ1-4	CASSQKSGILNEKLFF	TGTGCCAGCAGTCAGAAATCCGGGATCCTTAATGAAAAACTGTTTTTT
NA	TRBV2	NA	TRBJ2-3	CASRGWDTQYF	TGTGCCAGCAGGGGATGGGATACGCAGTATTTT
NA	TRBV20-1	TRBD1	TRBJ1-2	CSVGTEGGYTF	TGCAGTGTTGGGACAGAGGGTGGCTACACCTTC
NA	TRBV27	NA	TRBJ2-1	CASKGTLSYNEQFF	TGTGCCAGCAAAGGGACACTCTCCTACAATGAGCAGTTCTTC
NA	TRBV6-5	NA	TRBJ1-2	CASKAGPYGYTF	TGTGCCAGCAAGGCAGGCCCCTATGGCTACACCTTC
few	TRBV19	TRBD1	TRBJ2-3	CASSIGQGTDTQYF	TGTGCCAGTAGTATCGGACAGGGGACAGATACGCAGTATTTT